The rows below give T cell receptor beta chains drawn from one sample of a study of T cell changes during pregnancy in multiple sclerosis. Sequencing used immunoSEQ multiplex PCR; TCRdb keeps in-frame clones, though not all of them. The sample lists 30,000 to 45,000 clones; roughly 91% were seen once. Sequencing used CD8+ T cells from peripheral blood mononuclear cells, obtained in the second trimester of pregnancy. Receptor source: a female donor with multiple sclerosis, enrolled in a pregnancy study. Each CDR3 is given with its conserved first and last residue. For some rows the clone size is stated as once, few or many, or as a class when expanded; others skip it.

NA	TRBJ1-5	TRBV5-5	CASSLTGQFNQPQHF
NA	TRBJ1-1	TRBV14	CASSQGWAYTEAFF
NA	TRBJ2-1	TRBV2	CASSDQTSGRAFYNEQFF
NA	TRBJ1-4	TRBV29-1	CSVSLGGYEKLFF
NA	TRBJ2-7	TRBV2	CASSEGVGGRYEQYF
NA	TRBJ2-3	TRBV5-4	CASSTKFGTSGRETDTQYF
NA	TRBJ2-2	TRBV5-1	CASSSLTANTGELFF
NA	NA	TRBV6-1	CASSEDDYEQYF
NA	TRBJ2-1	TRBV18	CASPTPTEQFF
NA	TRBJ2-3	TRBV7-6	CASSLAGGGPTDTQYF
NA	TRBJ2-1	TRBV27	CASSHQGREGVDEQFF
few	TRBJ2-1	TRBV27	CASSYGATYNEQFF
NA	TRBJ2-1	TRBV7-9	CASSPSGQLEQFF
NA	TRBJ1-5	TRBV19	CASNPTGRDQPQHF
NA	TRBJ2-7	TRBV25-1	CASSDFYEQYF
NA	TRBJ2-7	TRBV6-1	CASRTGTGNYEQYF
NA	TRBJ2-4	TRBV6-1	CASSEPPGGHINIQYF
NA	TRBJ2-2	TRBV4-2	CASSQEAGGLAGELFF
NA	TRBJ2-4	TRBV30	CAWSTGTGFQYF
NA	TRBJ1-2	TRBV5-1	CASSLGFGGMVYGYTF
NA	TRBJ2-5	TRBV13	CASSSGTSGRKETQYF
NA	TRBJ1-5	TRBV30	CAWSTGQGMGTQHF
NA	TRBJ1-1	TRBV19	CASTYAGKTEAFF
NA	TRBJ2-3	TRBV19	CASSKLAGRTDTQYF
NA	TRBJ2-7	TRBV15	CAASGDYEQYF
few	TRBJ1-2	TRBV27	CASSLTGTFKGYTF
NA	TRBJ2-7	TRBV19	CASSKAIMGGSYEQYF
NA	TRBJ2-3	TRBV4-1	CASSQGASGSDTQYF
NA	TRBJ2-5	TRBV5-5	CASGLGSGGGQETQYF
NA	TRBJ2-7	TRBV7-9	CASSLVFGAYEQYF
NA	TRBJ2-7	TRBV12-5	CATSSGTGGEEYF
NA	TRBJ2-7	TRBV4-1	CASSQDLGGNEQYF
NA	TRBJ1-3	TRBV28	CASSPPSQGVPGNTIYF
NA	TRBJ2-7	TRBV4-2	CASSQPPGQGADEQYF
NA	TRBJ1-1	TRBV29-1	CSVESYAGNTEAFF
NA	TRBJ2-7	TRBV29-1	CSVERGTPHEQYF
NA	TRBJ2-3	TRBV4-3	CASSQGALRPDTQYF
NA	TRBJ1-1	TRBV5-6	CASSNGRRTPGTEAFF
NA	TRBJ2-7	TRBV13	CASSRGTAEISYEQYF
NA	TRBJ2-3	TRBV30	CAWSRGDTQYF
NA	TRBJ2-4	TRBV2	CASSDRDLAKNIQYF
NA	TRBJ1-2	TRBV29-1	CSVRTGENYGYTF
NA	TRBJ2-1	TRBV5-1	CASSLGDTIRDEQFF
NA	TRBJ2-3	TRBV1	CTSSQLGQGGTDTQYF